This TCR beta chain is drawn from a study of cytomegalovirus exposure and HLA in healthy donors. The PCR employed 60 Vbeta primers together with 13 Jbeta primers. Only in-frame clones appear in the TCRdb table, and some are missing; sequencing was by immunoSEQ multiplex PCR. The sample has approximately 100,000 clones, about 81% seen once. The length of the CDR3 is 14 residues. Trimming cost V 0 bases and J 2 bases, with 9 bases left between them. Germline CDR1 reads SGHKS; CDR2 reads YYEKEE (reference sequence). Sequenced input: PBMCs. The receptor comes from a man aged 45-60 years in good health and CMV-seronegative. The chain employs TRBV5-5 and TRBJ2-7; perhaps TRBD2 as D (6 bases). The CDR3 loop reads CASSLGAGPYEQYF. DNA of the CDR3: TGTGCCAGCAGCTTGGGGGCGGGACCCTACGAGCAGTACTTC.